This record covers a single TCR beta chain. What it binds is not known. Data came from immunoSEQ multiplex PCR; TCRdb stores just in-frame clones and leaves some out. The data contain tens of thousands of clones, more than 90% of them seen just once; the ten biggest clones take up roughly 0.38%. There are 17 residues in the CDR3. Deletions cut 2 bases from V and 0 bases from J, with 16 bases between. Germline values: CDR1 MNHNS, CDR2 SASEGT. The data derive from a study of OX40 agonist ivuxolimab in advanced cancers. Study-level information: With a range of roughly 20 to 80, age averaged approximately 60 years, and about 82% were male. Findings of the study overall: More expanded clones were found, on average, in CD8+ than in CD4+ T cells. Within 6 weeks, CD4+ and CD8+ blood T cells expanded clonally at 0.1 to 3.0 mg/kg. Several nonresponders also turned out to have low normalized T-cell clonal expansion.

The sample was CD4+ or CD8+ T cells sorted from blood, taken in a trial of the OX40 agonist ivuxolimab. The origin of this receptor is an adult with an advanced solid tumor such as melanoma, head and neck, liver or kidney cancer. The chain uses TRBV6-1 and TRBJ1-2, with D unresolved. Here the CDR3 DNA reads TGTGCCAGCAGTGAATGGGAGGCGGACGTACCTAACTATGGCTACACCTTC. As protein: CASSEWEADVPNYGYTF.